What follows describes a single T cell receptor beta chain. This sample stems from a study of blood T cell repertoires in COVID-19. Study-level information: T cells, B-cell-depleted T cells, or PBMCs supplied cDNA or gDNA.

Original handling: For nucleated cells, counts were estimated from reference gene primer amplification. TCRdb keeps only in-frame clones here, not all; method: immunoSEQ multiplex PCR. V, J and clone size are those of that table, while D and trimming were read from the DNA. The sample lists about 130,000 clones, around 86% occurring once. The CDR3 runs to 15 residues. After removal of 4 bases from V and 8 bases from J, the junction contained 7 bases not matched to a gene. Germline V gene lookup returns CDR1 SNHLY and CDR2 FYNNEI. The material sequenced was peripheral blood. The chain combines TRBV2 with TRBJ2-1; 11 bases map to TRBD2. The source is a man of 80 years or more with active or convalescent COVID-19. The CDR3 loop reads CASSAQGTSGDEQFF. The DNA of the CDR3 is TGTGCCAGCAGTGCCCAGGGGACTAGCGGCGATGAGCAGTTCTTC.